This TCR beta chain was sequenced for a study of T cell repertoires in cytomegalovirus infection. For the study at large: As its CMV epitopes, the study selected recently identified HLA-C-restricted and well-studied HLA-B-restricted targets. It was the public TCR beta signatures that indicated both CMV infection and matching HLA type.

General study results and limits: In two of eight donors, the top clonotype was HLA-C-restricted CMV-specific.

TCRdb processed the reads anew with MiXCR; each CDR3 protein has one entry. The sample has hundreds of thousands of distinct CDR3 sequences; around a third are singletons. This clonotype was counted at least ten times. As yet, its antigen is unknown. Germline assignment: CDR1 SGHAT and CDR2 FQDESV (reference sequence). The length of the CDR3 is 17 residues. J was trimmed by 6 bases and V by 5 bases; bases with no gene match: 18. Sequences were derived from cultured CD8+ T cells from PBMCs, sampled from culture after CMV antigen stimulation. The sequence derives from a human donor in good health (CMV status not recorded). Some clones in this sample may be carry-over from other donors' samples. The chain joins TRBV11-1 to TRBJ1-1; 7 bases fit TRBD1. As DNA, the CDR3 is TGTGCCAGCAGCCCAAGCCACCACCCGAGACAGGGATCTGAAGCTTTCTTT. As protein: CASSPSHHPRQGSEAFF.